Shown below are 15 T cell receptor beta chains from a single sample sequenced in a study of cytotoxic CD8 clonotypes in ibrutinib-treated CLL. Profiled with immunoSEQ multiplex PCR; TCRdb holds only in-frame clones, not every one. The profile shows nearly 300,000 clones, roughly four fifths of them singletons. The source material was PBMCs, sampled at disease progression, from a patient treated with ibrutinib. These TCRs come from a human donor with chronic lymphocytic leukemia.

DNA for the CDR3: TGCGCCAGCAGCCAAATGAGGGGGTTAGCGAACTACGAGCAGTACTTC. Amino acid sequence: CASSQMRGLANYEQYF. This chain links TRBV4-1 with TRBJ2-7; D perhaps matches TRBD1 (6 bases). Germline CDR1 is MGHRA and CDR2 is YSYEKL. The ends were cut back, 2 bases at V and 3 bases at J, with 17 bases in the middle. This CDR3 is 16 amino acids long.

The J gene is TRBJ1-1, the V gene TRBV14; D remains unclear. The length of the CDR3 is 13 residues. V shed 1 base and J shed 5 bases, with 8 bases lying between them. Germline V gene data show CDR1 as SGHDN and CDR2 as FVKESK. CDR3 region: CASSQVGWTEAFF. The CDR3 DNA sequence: TGTGCCAGCAGCCAAGTGGGGTGGACTGAAGCTTTCTTT.

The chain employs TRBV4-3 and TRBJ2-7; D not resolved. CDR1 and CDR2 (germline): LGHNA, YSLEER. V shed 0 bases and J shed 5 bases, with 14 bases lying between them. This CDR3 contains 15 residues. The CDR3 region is CASSQDPIQKNEQYF. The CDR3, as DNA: TGCGCCAGCAGCCAAGATCCCATTCAGAAGAACGAGCAGTACTTC.

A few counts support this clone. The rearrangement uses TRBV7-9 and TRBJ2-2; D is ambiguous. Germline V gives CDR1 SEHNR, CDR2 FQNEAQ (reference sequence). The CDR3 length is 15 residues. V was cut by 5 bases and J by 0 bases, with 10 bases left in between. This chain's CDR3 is CASSRRNSNTGELFF. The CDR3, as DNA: TGTGCCAGCAGCCGACGGAATTCGAACACCGGGGAGCTGTTTTTT.

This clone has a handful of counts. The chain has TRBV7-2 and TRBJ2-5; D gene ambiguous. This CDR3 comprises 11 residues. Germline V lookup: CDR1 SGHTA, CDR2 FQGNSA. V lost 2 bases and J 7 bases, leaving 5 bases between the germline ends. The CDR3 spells CASSLFVTQYF. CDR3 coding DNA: TGTGCCAGCAGCTTATTTGTGACCCAGTACTTC.

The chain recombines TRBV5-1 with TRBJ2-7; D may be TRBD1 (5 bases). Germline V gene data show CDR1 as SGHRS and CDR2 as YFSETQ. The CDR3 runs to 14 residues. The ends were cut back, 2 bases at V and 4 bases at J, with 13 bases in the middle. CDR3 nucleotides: TGCGCCAGCAGCTTTAGACAGCCGAATTACGAGCAGTACTTC. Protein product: CASSFRQPNYEQYF.

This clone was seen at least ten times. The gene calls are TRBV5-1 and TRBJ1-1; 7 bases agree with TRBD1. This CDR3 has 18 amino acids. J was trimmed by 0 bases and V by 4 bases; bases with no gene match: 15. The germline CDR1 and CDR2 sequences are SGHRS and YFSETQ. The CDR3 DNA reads TGCGCCAGCAGCCCGCGGACAGGTGGGGCCGCAATGAACACTGAAGCTTTCTTT. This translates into CASSPRTGGAAMNTEAFF. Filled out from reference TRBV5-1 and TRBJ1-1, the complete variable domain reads KAGVTQTPRYLIKTRGQQVTLSCSPISGHRSVSWYQQTPGQGLQFLFEYFSETQRNKGNFPGRFSGRQFSNSRSEMNVSTLELGDSALYLCASSPRTGGAAMNTEAFFGQGTRLTVV.

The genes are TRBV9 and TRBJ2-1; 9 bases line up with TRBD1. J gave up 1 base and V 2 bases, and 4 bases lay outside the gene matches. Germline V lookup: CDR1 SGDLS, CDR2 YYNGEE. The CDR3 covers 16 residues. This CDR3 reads CASSVSGQGSYNEQFF. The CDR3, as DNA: TGTGCCAGCAGCGTGTCAGGACAGGGGTCCTACAATGAGCAGTTCTTC. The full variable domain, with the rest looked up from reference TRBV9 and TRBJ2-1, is DSGVTQTPKHLITATGQRVTLRCSPRSGDLSVYWYQQSLDQGLQFLIQYYNGEERAKGNILERFSAQQFPDLHSELNLSSLELGDSALYFCASSVSGQGSYNEQFFGPGTRLTVL.

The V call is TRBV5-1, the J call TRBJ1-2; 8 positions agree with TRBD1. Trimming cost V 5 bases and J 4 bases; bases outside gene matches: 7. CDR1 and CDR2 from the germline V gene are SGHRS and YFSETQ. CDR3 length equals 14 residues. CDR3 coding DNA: TGCGCCAGCAGTGGAGGTGGGACAGGCTATGGCTACACCTTC. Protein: CASSGGGTGYGYTF.

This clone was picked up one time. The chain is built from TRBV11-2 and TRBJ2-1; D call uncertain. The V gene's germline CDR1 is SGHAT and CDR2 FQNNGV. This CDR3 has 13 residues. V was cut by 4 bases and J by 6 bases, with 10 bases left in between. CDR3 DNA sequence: TGTGCCAGCAGCTCCCGGCCCGGCAATGAGCAGTTCTTC. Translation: CASSSRPGNEQFF.

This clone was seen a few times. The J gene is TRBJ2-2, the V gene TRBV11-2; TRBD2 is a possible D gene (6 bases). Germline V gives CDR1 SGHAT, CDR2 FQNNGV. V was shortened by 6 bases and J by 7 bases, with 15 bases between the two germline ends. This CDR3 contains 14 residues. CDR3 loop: CASRRTNLGGELFF. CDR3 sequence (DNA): TGTGCCAGCAGACGGACTAACCTGGGCGGGGAGCTGTTTTTT.

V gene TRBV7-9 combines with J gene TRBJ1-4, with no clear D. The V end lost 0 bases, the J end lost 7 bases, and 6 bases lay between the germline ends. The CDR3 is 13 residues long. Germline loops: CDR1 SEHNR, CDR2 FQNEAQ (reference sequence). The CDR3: CASSLARGEKLFF. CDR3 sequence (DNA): TGTGCCAGCAGCTTAGCGCGGGGTGAAAAACTGTTTTTT.

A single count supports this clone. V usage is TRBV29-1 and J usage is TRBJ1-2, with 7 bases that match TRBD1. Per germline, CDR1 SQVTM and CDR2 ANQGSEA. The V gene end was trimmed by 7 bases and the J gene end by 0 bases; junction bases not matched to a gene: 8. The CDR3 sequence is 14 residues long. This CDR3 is CSAGRDSPNYGYTF. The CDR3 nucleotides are TGCAGCGCAGGAAGGGACAGCCCTAACTATGGCTACACCTTC.

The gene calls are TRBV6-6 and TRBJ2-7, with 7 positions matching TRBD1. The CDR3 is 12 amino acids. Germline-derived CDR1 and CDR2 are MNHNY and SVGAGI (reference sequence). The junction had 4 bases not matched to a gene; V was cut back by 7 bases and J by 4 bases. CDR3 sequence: CASTQGVYEQYF. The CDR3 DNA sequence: TGTGCCAGCACCCAGGGGGTATACGAGCAGTACTTC.

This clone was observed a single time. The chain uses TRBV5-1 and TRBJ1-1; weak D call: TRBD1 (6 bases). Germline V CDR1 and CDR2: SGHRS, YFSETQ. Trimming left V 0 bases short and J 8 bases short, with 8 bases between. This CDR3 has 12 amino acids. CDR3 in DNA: TGCGCCAGCAGCTTGGGACAGGCCGAAGCTTTCTTT. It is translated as CASSLGQAEAFF.